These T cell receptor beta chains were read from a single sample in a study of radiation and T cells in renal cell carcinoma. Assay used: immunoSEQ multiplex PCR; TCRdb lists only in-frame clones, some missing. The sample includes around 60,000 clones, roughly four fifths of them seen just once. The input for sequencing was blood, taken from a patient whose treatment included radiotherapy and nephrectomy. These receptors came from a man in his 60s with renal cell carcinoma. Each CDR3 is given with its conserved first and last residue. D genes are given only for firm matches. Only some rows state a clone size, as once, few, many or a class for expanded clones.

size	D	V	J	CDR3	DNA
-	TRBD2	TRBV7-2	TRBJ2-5	CASSFGLAGEETQYF	TGTGCCAGCAGCTTTGGACTAGCGGGAGAAGAGACCCAGTACTTC
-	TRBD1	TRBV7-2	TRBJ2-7	CASSWDRGLYEQYF	TGTGCCAGCAGCTGGGACAGGGGTCTCTACGAGCAGTACTTC
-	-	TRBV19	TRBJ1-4	CASSIGRSEKLFF	TGTGCCAGTAGTATAGGTCGGAGTGAAAAACTGTTTTTT
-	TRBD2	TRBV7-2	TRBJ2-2	CASSGAGAKNTGELFF	TGTGCCAGCAGCGGAGCGGGAGCCAAGAACACCGGGGAGCTGTTTTTT
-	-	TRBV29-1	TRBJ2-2	CSAQMRGAGTGELFF	TGCAGCGCTCAGATGAGGGGGGCGGGCACCGGGGAGCTGTTTTTT
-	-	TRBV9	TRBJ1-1	CASSPHRTVRLAEAFF	TGTGCCAGCAGCCCCCACCGGACGGTACGTCTGGCTGAAGCTTTCTTT
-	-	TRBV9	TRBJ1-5	CASSANSNQPQHF	TGTGCCAGCAGCGCGAATAGCAATCAGCCCCAGCATTTT
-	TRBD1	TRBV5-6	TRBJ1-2	CASSPWDRPGYGYTF	TGTGCCAGCAGCCCATGGGACAGGCCGGGCTATGGCTACACCTTC
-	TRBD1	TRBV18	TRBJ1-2	CASSPPGQGVSGYTF	TGTGCCAGCTCACCACCTGGACAGGGGGTTTCCGGCTACACCTTC
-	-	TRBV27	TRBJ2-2	CASSFFPAGELFF	TGTGCCAGCAGTTTTTTTCCGGCCGGGGAGCTGTTTTTT
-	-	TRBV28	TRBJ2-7	CASSLMSSPHEQYF	TGTGCCAGCAGTTTAATGAGCTCGCCTCACGAGCAGTACTTC
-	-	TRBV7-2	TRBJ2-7	CASSFLRVEEQYF	TGTGCCAGCAGCTTCCTACGGGTTGAAGAGCAGTACTTC
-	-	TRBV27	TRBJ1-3	CASSLSLIPGNTIYF	TGTGCCAGCAGTTTATCCTTGATCCCTGGAAACACCATATATTTT
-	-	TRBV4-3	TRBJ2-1	CASSQIRGVSYNEQFF	TGCGCCAGCAGCCAGATCAGGGGGGTCTCCTACAATGAGCAGTTCTTC
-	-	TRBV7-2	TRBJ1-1	CASARIMNTEAFF	TGTGCCAGCGCAAGGATAATGAACACTGAAGCTTTCTTT
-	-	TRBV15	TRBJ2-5	CATSREMAETQYF	TGTGCCACCAGCAGAGAAATGGCGGAGACCCAGTACTTC
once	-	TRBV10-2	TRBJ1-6	CASTPQTDYSPLHF	TGCGCCAGTACCCCCCAGACAGATTATTCACCCCTCCACTTT
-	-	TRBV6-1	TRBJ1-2	CASSEQGFGCTF	TGTGCCAGCAGTGAACAGGGGTTTGGGTGCACCTTC
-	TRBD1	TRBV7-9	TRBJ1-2	CASSPTGDYGYTF	TGTGCCAGCAGCCCGACAGGGGACTATGGCTACACCTTC
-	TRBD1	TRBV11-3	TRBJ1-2	CASSYTTGDYGYTF	TGTGCCAGCAGCTACACAACAGGGGACTATGGCTACACCTTC
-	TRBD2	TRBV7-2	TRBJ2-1	CASSPIAGGFHEQFF	TGTGCCAGCAGCCCGATAGCGGGGGGCTTCCATGAGCAGTTCTTC
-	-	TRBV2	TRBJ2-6	CASSPGPSGANVLTF	TGTGCCAGCAGTCCTGGACCTTCTGGGGCCAACGTCCTGACTTTC
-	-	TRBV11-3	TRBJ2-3	CASSLGIQINTDTQYF	TGTGCCAGCAGCTTAGGAATCCAGATTAATACAGATACGCAGTATTTT
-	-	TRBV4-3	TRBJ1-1	CASSQELGLYGTEAFF	TGCGCCAGCAGCCAAGAGCTAGGGCTGTACGGCACTGAAGCTTTCTTT
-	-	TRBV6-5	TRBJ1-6	CASSLGREENSPLHF	TGTGCCAGCAGCCTGGGGAGGGAGGAGAATTCACCCCTCCACTTT
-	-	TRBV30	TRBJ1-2	CAWRPSGGPGYGYTF	TGTGCCTGGAGACCATCGGGGGGGCCGGGCTATGGCTACACCTTC
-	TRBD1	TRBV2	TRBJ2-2	CASSGVQGATGELFF	TGTGCCAGCAGTGGAGTACAGGGGGCAACCGGGGAGCTGTTTTTT
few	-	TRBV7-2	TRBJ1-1	CASSLGGGIEAFF	TGTGCCAGCAGCTTAGGAGGTGGTATTGAAGCTTTCTTT
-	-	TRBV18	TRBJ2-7	CASTDRAEIHEQYF	TGTGCCAGCACCGATAGGGCAGAGATCCACGAGCAGTACTTC
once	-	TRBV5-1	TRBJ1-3	CASSLEGTGNAGNTIYF	TGCGCCAGCAGCTTGGAAGGGACTGGGAATGCCGGAAACACCATATATTTT
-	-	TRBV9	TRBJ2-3	CASSVAGDADTQYF	TGTGCCAGCAGCGTAGCGGGGGATGCGGATACGCAGTATTTT
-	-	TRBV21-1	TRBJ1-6	CASRMPWSYNSPLHF	TGTGCCAGTAGAATGCCGTGGTCCTATAATTCACCCCTCCACTTT
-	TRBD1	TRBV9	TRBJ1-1	CASSVNRGGTEAFF	TGTGCCAGCAGCGTAAACAGGGGAGGGACTGAAGCTTTCTTT
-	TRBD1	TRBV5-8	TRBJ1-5	CASSSLDQGVNQPQHF	TGTGCCAGCAGCTCCCTCGACCAGGGGGTCAATCAGCCCCAGCATTTT